The next 20 T cell receptor beta chains were all read from a single sample in a study of T-cell reconstitution after alpha-beta-depleted transplantation in children. Preparing the TCRbeta library involved the use of unique molecular identifiers. TCRdb recomputed calls from the PCR reads with MiXCR, one row per CDR3 protein. In the table there are about 1,000,000 distinct CDR3 sequences, about 29% of which are singletons. Sequencing used PBMCs, mostly from graft donor cells, obtained 360 days after TCRalphabeta/CD19-depleted stem cell transplant. The receptor set was obtained from a boy less than two years old who had a stem cell transplant for SCID, so the T cells may come from the graft donor.

The chain recombines TRBV2 with TRBJ2-3, with 7 bases aligning to TRBD1. Germline trimming cut 8 bases from V and 2 bases from J; bases unmatched to any gene: 7. The CDR3 is 14 residues long. Germline-derived CDR1 and CDR2 are SNHLY and FYNNEI. The DNA for the CDR3 is TGTGCCAGCGTCACAGGGGATTTCACAGATACGCAGTATTTT. Translation: CASVTGDFTDTQYF.

This clonotype was observed a few times. The V call is TRBV20-1, the J call TRBJ2-1; 7 positions match TRBD1. CDR3 length equals 16 residues. V shed 3 bases, J shed 5 bases, and the junction held 13 bases outside the gene matches. Germline V lookup: CDR1 DFQATT, CDR2 SNEGSKA (reference sequence). The CDR3, as DNA: TGCAGTGCTAGCCCCTTGACAGGGAACACTCACAATGAGCAGTTCTTC. Protein sequence: CSASPLTGNTHNEQFF.

This clonotype came up a few times. J is TRBJ1-6 and V is TRBV20-1; no clear D. Trimming shortened V by 2 bases and J by 3 bases, and 5 bases separated the two germline ends. Germline-derived CDR1 and CDR2 are DFQATT and SNEGSKA (reference sequence). The CDR3 has 13 amino acids. CDR3 sequence (DNA): TGCAGTGCTAGATCCAGCTATAATTCACCCCTCCACTTT. Residues: CSARSSYNSPLHF.

This clonotype was seen a handful of times. V is TRBV2 and J is TRBJ2-1, with D perhaps TRBD1 (5 bases). V lost 3 bases to trimming and J lost 7 bases, with 10 bases between them. CDR1 and CDR2 from the germline V gene are SNHLY and FYNNEI. This CDR3 has 13 amino acids. CDR3 coding DNA: TGTGCCAGCAGTGACAGGGTCGGTAATGAGCAGTTCTTC. It specifies CASSDRVGNEQFF.

This clonotype was observed a handful of times. The V call is TRBV6-5, the J call TRBJ2-5; TRBD1 agrees at 9 bases. CDR1 MNHEY and CDR2 SVGAGI come from the germline V gene. The CDR3 is 12 amino acids. The V gene end was trimmed by 5 bases and the J gene end by 10 bases; junction bases not matched to a gene: 5. The CDR3 reads CASSDTGGGQYF. As DNA, the CDR3 is TGTGCCAGCAGTGACACAGGGGGCGGCCAGTACTTC.

The chain links TRBV12-3 or TRBV12-4 to TRBJ1-2; TRBD1 is a possible D gene (6 bases). Trimming removed 5 bases from V and 4 bases from J, with 20 bases in between. The CDR3 consists of 16 residues. CDR3 region: CASSTIRDILPYGYTF. The CDR3 DNA reads as TGTGCCAGCAGTACAATACGGGACATCCTCCCCTATGGCTACACCTTC.

The chain joins TRBV19 to TRBJ1-5; no definite D call. The CDR3 length is 15 residues. V shed 3 bases and J shed 1 base, with 10 bases lying between them. CDR1 and CDR2 (germline): LNHDA, SQIVND (reference sequence). In DNA form, the CDR3 reads TGTGCCAGTAGTATCAGAGGCCCAAGCAATCAGCCCCAGCATTTT. This gives the protein CASSIRGPSNQPQHF.

This clonotype appeared a few times. The J gene is TRBJ2-1, the V gene TRBV19, with D possibly being TRBD1 (5 bases). This CDR3 is built from 15 residues. Germline V gives CDR1 LNHDA, CDR2 SQIVND (reference sequence). The V and J ends lost 2 bases and 6 bases respectively, with 14 bases between them. CDR3 DNA sequence: TGTGCCAGTAGTATACTGTCCGGTCAGGGCAATGAGCAGTTCTTC. It is translated as CASSILSGQGNEQFF.

The chain recombines TRBV20-1 with TRBJ1-2; D possibly corresponds to TRBD1 (6 bases). Germline-derived CDR1 and CDR2 are DFQATT and SNEGSKA (reference sequence). The V end was cut by 6 bases, the J end by 5 bases, with 19 bases between. This CDR3 spans 14 amino acids. This chain's CDR3 is CSAAHTGSWYGYTF. CDR3 nucleotides: TGCAGTGCCGCCCATACAGGGTCATGGTATGGCTACACCTTC.

CDR3 sequence: CASRGTAGTSGPQETQYF. In DNA form, the CDR3 reads TGCGCCAGCCGTGGGACAGCCGGGACTAGCGGTCCCCAAGAGACCCAGTACTTC. The chain couples TRBV5-1 to TRBJ2-5; 11 bases map to TRBD2. The V gene end was trimmed by 7 bases and the J gene end by 1 base; junction bases not matched to a gene: 15. The length of the CDR3 is 18 residues. Germline V gene lookup returns CDR1 SGHRS and CDR2 YFSETQ.

The table lists this clonotype with a few counts. The chain combines TRBV18 with TRBJ1-5; no reliable D call. The V end was cut by 6 bases, the J end by 0 bases, with 6 bases between. In germline, CDR1 is KGHSH, CDR2 LQKENI. CDR3 size: 13 residues. CDR3 loop: CASSYHSNQPQHF. The CDR3 nucleotides are TGTGCCAGCTCGTATCATAGCAATCAGCCCCAGCATTTT.

This clonotype was found a few times. The rearrangement links TRBV5-1 to TRBJ1-1; TRBD1 might be the D (6 bases). Trimming shortened V by 2 bases and J by 0 bases, and 17 bases separated the two germline ends. The CDR3 covers 17 residues. Germline CDR1 reads SGHRS; CDR2 reads YFSETQ. The CDR3 reads CASSFQQGKVLNTEAFF. CDR3 coding DNA: TGCGCCAGCAGCTTCCAACAGGGTAAGGTTTTGAACACTGAAGCTTTCTTT. Drawing the rest from reference TRBV5-1 and TRBJ1-1, the complete variable domain is KAGVTQTPRYLIKTRGQQVTLSCSPISGHRSVSWYQQTPGQGLQFLFEYFSETQRNKGNFPGRFSGRQFSNSRSEMNVSTLELGDSALYLCASSFQQGKVLNTEAFFGQGTRLTVV.

The chain combines TRBV18 with TRBJ1-3; the match to TRBD1 covers 7 bases. The V segment lost 3 bases and the J segment 4 bases; nucleotides outside the gene matches: 6. There are 15 residues in the CDR3. Germline lookup yields CDR1 KGHSH and CDR2 LQKENI. The CDR3: CASSPATGKGNTIYF. CDR3 DNA: TGTGCCAGCTCACCCGCGACAGGGAAAGGAAACACCATATATTTT.

The V gene is TRBV5-1, the J gene TRBJ2-1; 7 bases line up with TRBD1. The CDR3 is 15 amino acids. CDR1 is SGHRS and CDR2 is YFSETQ in the germline V gene. V trimming: 2 bases; J trimming: 3 bases; junction bases outside the gene matches: 5. The CDR3 region has the DNA TGCGCCAGCAGCTTAAGGGGACAGAACTACAATGAGCAGTTCTTC. Amino acid sequence: CASSLRGQNYNEQFF.

The table lists this clonotype with a few counts. The V gene is TRBV5-6, the J gene TRBJ2-1, with 10 bases matching TRBD1. The CDR3 contains 14 residues. J was trimmed by 10 bases and V by 4 bases; bases with no gene match: 8. The V gene's germline CDR1 is SGHDT and CDR2 YYEEEE. The CDR3 DNA reads as TGTGCCAGCAGCCTCCGGGACAGGGGACAAGAGCAGTTCTTC. As protein: CASSLRDRGQEQFF.

CDR3 loop: CASSYSIDSGTGELFF. DNA for the CDR3: TGTGCCAGCAGTTACTCGATCGATTCGGGCACCGGGGAGCTGTTTTTT. The chain joins TRBV6-5 to TRBJ2-2; D is unclear. The germline V gene has CDR1 MNHEY and CDR2 SVGAGI. The CDR3 sequence is 16 residues long. V dropped 0 bases and J dropped 4 bases, with 12 bases sitting between them.

As concerns this clonotype: This likely comes from a read error, as the CDR3 has no conserved phenylalanine or tryptophan at its end. The chain couples TRBV5-1 to TRBJ2-1, with TRBD2 matching 9 bases. V trimming: 4 bases; J trimming: 10 bases; junction bases outside the gene matches: 12. Germline loops: CDR1 SGHRS, CDR2 YFSETQ. The CDR3 is 15 amino acids. The CDR3 here is CASSVLAGNALEQFV. The CDR3 DNA reads as TGCGCCAGCAGCGTTCTAGCGGGGAATGCCTTAGAGCAGTTCGTC.

The rearrangement joins TRBV29-1 to TRBJ2-7; perhaps D is TRBD1 or TRBD2 (5 bases each). The germline CDR1 and CDR2 sequences are SQVTM and ANQGSEA. V was pared by 0 bases and J by 4 bases, with 10 bases between. CDR3 length equals 13 residues. The CDR3 DNA reads as TGCAGCGTTGAAGAAGGGACCTTATACGAGCAGTACTTC. As protein: CSVEEGTLYEQYF.

This sequence joins TRBV5-5 and TRBJ2-3; 8 bases match TRBD1. The CDR3 loop spans 15 amino acids. Germline CDR1 reads SGHKS; CDR2 reads YYEKEE (reference sequence). The ends lost 4 bases at V and 1 base at J; junction bases unmatched: 5. CDR3 amino acids: CASSLRGHGTDTQYF. The CDR3 bases are TGTGCCAGCAGCCTCAGGGGGCATGGCACAGATACGCAGTATTTT.

V is TRBV12-3 or TRBV12-4 and J is TRBJ1-2, with 9 bases fitting TRBD1. The V gene end was trimmed by 5 bases and the J gene end by 8 bases; junction bases not matched to a gene: 6. This CDR3 is 13 amino acids long. The CDR3 nucleotides read TGTGCCAGCAGTCATGACAGGGGGTACGGCTACACCTTC. Translated: CASSHDRGYGYTF.